One sample yielded the 10 T cell receptor beta chains listed below, sequenced in a study of blood T cells in healthy people across ages. For the second PCR, which ran for about 6 to 11 cycles, a sample-barcoded 5' primer and a J-beta primer mix were used. One entry per CDR3 protein results from TCRdb running MiXCR on the 5' RACE reads. The table records around 1.7 million distinct CDR3 sequences, 28% of them present only once. Material for sequencing was blood. Receptor source: a woman between 25 and 40 years old in good health.

With regard to this clonotype: This could be a read error, since a much larger clone is one nucleotide away. The V and J genes are TRBV7-6 and TRBJ2-4, with TRBD2 identical over 12 bases. This CDR3 has 18 amino acids. Germline loops: CDR1 SGHVS, CDR2 FNYEAQ. After removal of 5 bases from V and 13 bases from J, the junction contained 21 bases not matched to a gene. CDR3 in DNA: TGTGCCAGCAGCCCTAGGAGTGTAAGGACTAGCGGGAACAATGAGCAGTACTTC. Its protein product is CASSPRSVRTSGNNEQYF. Full variable domain (rest looked up from reference TRBV7-6 and TRBJ2-4): GAGVSQSPRYKVTKRGQDVALRCDPISGHVSLYWYRQALGQGPEFLTYFNYEAQQDKSGLPNDRFSAERPEGSISTLTIQRTEQRDSAMYRCASSPRSVRTSGNNEQYFGAGTRLSVL.

This chain connects TRBV30 to TRBJ2-5; 12 nucleotides match TRBD1. V lost 3 bases, J lost 5 bases, and 7 bases stayed unmatched. Looked up from germline, CDR1 is GTSNPN and CDR2 is SVGIG (reference sequence). This CDR3 has 15 amino acids. CDR3: CAWSAGTGGGETQYF. DNA for the CDR3: TGTGCCTGGAGCGCGGGGACAGGGGGCGGCGAGACCCAGTACTTC.

This clonotype was detected only a few times. The genes are TRBV5-4 and TRBJ1-4; D gene unclear. This CDR3 contains 14 residues. Trimming removed 0 bases at V and 5 bases at J, with 8 bases between. CDR1 is SGHNT and CDR2 is YYREEE in the germline V gene (reference sequence). CDR3 DNA: TGTGCCAGCAGCTTGGACAGAAAAAATGAAAAACTGTTTTTT. This encodes CASSLDRKNEKLFF.

The chain recombines TRBV6-5 with TRBJ2-2, with TRBD2 matching 7 bases. This CDR3 has 13 amino acids. V shed 8 bases and J 3 bases; nucleotides not matched to a gene: 3. Germline CDR1 MNHEY, CDR2 SVGAGI. CDR3 sequence: CASGLVDTGELFF. The CDR3 DNA reads TGTGCCAGCGGACTAGTGGACACCGGGGAGCTGTTTTTT.

The J gene is TRBJ1-6, the V gene TRBV20-1; TRBD1 matches 7 bases. The CDR3 runs to 16 residues. CDR1 is DFQATT, CDR2 SNEGSKA, per germline (reference sequence). J was trimmed by 7 bases and V by 5 bases; bases with no gene match: 14. Here the CDR3 reads CSAVTLTGNRNSPLHF. DNA for the CDR3: TGCAGTGCTGTAACATTGACAGGGAATAGGAATTCACCCCTCCACTTT.

This clonotype has just one count. The chain joins TRBV2 to TRBJ1-3; 9 nucleotides match TRBD1. V was pared by 6 bases and J by 0 bases, with 12 bases of the junction left unmatched. Germline-derived CDR1 and CDR2 are SNHLY and FYNNEI. This CDR3 has 18 amino acids. In DNA, the CDR3 is TGTGCCAGCAGGCCGGGACAGGGAGTAACGACCTCTGGAAACACCATATATTTT. Translating gives CASRPGQGVTTSGNTIYF. Filled out from reference TRBV2 and TRBJ1-3, the complete variable domain reads EPEVTQTPSHQVTQMGQEVILRCVPISNHLYFYWYRQILGQKVEFLVSFYNNEISEKSEIFDDQFSVERPDGSNFTLKIRSTKLEDSAMYFCASRPGQGVTTSGNTIYFGEGSWLTVV.

The chain joins TRBV5-1 to TRBJ1-2; perhaps TRBD1 as D (5 bases). CDR1 is SGHRS and CDR2 is YFSETQ in the germline V gene. Trimming removed 4 bases at V and 5 bases at J, with 12 bases between. CDR3 length: 13 amino acids. CDR3 DNA sequence: TGCGCCAGCAGCCCGGAAGGGGAGTATGGCTACACCTTC. Its translation is CASSPEGEYGYTF. Filled out from reference TRBV5-1 and TRBJ1-2, the complete variable domain reads KAGVTQTPRYLIKTRGQQVTLSCSPISGHRSVSWYQQTPGQGLQFLFEYFSETQRNKGNFPGRFSGRQFSNSRSEMNVSTLELGDSALYLCASSPEGEYGYTFGSGTRLTVV.

This clonotype was detected only a few times. The gene calls are TRBV12-3 or TRBV12-4 and TRBJ1-2; TRBD1 matches 8 bases. The V gene end was trimmed by 7 bases and the J gene end by 3 bases; junction bases not matched to a gene: 13. The CDR3 totals 16 residues. The CDR3 reads CASTPTGTGGHYGYTF. CDR3 nucleotides: TGTGCCAGCACCCCTACTGGGACAGGCGGGCACTATGGCTACACCTTC.

This clonotype showed up just a few times. In DNA, the CDR3 is TGCAGTGCTAGAGATGGCGGGGGGGCAGGTAGAGAGACCCAGTACTTC. Translation gives CSARDGGGAGRETQYF. This chain links TRBV20-1 with TRBJ2-5; 9 nucleotides agree with TRBD2. V lost 0 bases, J lost 4 bases, and 9 bases stayed unmatched. The germline gives CDR1 DFQATT, CDR2 SNEGSKA (reference sequence). This CDR3 comprises 16 residues.

The chain uses TRBV7-9 and TRBJ2-5; no firm D call. The germline V and J ends were trimmed by 5 bases and 2 bases, with 12 bases remaining between them. Per germline, CDR1 SEHNR and CDR2 FQNEAQ (reference sequence). The CDR3 sequence is 14 residues long. The CDR3 sequence: CASSPPDGQETQYF. The CDR3 coding sequence is TGTGCCAGCAGCCCTCCGGACGGGCAAGAGACCCAGTACTTC. Looking up the rest from reference TRBV7-9 and TRBJ2-5 gives the full variable domain: DTGVSQNPRHKITKRGQNVTFRCDPISEHNRLYWYRQTLGQGPEFLTYFQNEAQLEKSRLLSDRFSAERPKGSFSTLEIQRTEQGDSAMYLCASSPPDGQETQYFGPGTRLLVL.